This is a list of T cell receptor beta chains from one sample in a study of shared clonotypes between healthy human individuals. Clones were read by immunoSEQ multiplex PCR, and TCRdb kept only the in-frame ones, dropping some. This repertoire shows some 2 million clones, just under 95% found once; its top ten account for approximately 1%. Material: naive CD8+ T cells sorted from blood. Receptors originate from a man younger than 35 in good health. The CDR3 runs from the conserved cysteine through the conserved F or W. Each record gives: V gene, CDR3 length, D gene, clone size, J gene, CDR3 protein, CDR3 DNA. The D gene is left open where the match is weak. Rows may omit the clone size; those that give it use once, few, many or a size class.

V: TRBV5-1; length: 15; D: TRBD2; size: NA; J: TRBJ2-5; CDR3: CASSLSLAGEETQYF; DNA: TGCGCCAGCAGCTTGAGTCTAGCGGGAGAAGAGACCCAGTACTTC
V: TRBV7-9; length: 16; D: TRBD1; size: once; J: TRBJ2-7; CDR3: CASSSTAGTGDYEQYF; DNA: TGTGCCAGCAGCTCAACAGCCGGGACAGGGGATTACGAGCAGTACTTC
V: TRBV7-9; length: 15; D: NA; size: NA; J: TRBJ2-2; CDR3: CASSPQDPNTGELFF; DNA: TGTGCCAGCAGCCCACAGGACCCGAACACCGGGGAGCTGTTTTTT
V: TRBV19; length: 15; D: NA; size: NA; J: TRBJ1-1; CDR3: CASSIAAGANTEAFF; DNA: TGTGCCAGTAGTATAGCGGCAGGGGCGAACACTGAAGCTTTCTTT
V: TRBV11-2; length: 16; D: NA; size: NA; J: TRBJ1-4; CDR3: CASSLILGGTNEKLFF; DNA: TGTGCCAGCAGCCTCATCTTGGGGGGGACCAACGAAAAACTGTTTTTT
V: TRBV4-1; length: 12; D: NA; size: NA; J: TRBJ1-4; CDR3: CASSRSGEKLFF; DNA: TGCGCCAGCAGCCGGTCAGGTGAAAAACTGTTTTTT
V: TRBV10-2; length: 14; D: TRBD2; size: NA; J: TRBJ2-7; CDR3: CASSASGTPYEQYF; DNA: TGCGCCAGCAGTGCAAGCGGGACGCCCTACGAGCAGTACTTC
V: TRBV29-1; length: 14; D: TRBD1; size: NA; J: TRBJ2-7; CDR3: CSVEPPGQGREQYF; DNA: TGCAGCGTTGAACCTCCGGGACAGGGGCGCGAGCAGTACTTC
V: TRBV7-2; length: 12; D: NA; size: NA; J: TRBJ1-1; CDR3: CASSLYGLEAFF; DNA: TGTGCCAGCAGCTTATACGGCCTTGAAGCTTTCTTT
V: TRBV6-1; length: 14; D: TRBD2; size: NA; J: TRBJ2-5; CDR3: CAKWDLREGETQYF; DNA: TGTGCCAAGTGGGATCTGCGGGAGGGAGAGACCCAGTACTTC
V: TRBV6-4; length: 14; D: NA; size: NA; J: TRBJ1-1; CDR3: CASSDRTPNTEAFF; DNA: TGTGCCAGCAGTGATAGGACTCCAAACACTGAAGCTTTCTTT
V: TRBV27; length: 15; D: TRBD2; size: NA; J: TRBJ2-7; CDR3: CASSLSLRGAYEQYF; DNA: TGTGCCAGCAGTTTATCGCTCCGGGGGGCCTACGAGCAGTACTTC
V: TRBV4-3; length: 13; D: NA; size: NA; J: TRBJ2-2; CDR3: CASSRENTGELFF; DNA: TGCGCCAGCAGCAGGGAGAACACCGGGGAGCTGTTTTTT
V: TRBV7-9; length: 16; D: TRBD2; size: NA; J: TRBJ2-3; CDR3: CASSLVGLAGTDTQYF; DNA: TGTGCCAGCAGCTTAGTGGGACTAGCGGGCACAGATACGCAGTATTTT
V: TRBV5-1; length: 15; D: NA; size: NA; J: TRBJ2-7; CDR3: CASSLRQGSKYEQYF; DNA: TGCGCCAGCAGCTTACGACAAGGTTCAAAATACGAGCAGTACTTC
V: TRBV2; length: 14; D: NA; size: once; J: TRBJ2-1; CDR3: CASTEGSSYNEQFF; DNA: TGTGCCAGCACGGAGGGGAGCTCCTACAATGAGCAGTTCTTC
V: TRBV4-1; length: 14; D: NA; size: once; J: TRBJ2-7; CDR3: CASSQLTDTYEQYF; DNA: TGCGCCAGCAGCCAATTGACGGACACGTACGAGCAGTACTTC
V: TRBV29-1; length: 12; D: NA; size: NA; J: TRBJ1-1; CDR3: CSATTGYTEAFF; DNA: TGCAGCGCAACGACAGGTTACACTGAAGCTTTCTTT
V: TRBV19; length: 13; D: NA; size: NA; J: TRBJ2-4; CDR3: CASSAVGAGIQYF; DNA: TGTGCCAGTAGCGCCGTGGGGGCTGGGATTCAGTACTTC
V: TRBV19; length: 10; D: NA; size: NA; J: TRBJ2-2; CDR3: CASKLGELFF; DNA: TGTGCCAGCAAACTAGGGGAGCTGTTTTTT
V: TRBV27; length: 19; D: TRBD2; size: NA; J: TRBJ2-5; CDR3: CASSSNRGLAGVLEETQYF; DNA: TGTGCCAGCAGTTCAAACCGGGGACTAGCGGGAGTTTTGGAAGAGACCCAGTACTTC
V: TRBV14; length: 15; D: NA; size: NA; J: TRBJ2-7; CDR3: CASSQALGSAYEQYF; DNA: TGTGCCAGCAGCCAAGCTCTCGGGTCGGCGTACGAGCAGTACTTC
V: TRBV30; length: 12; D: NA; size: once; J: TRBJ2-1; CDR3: CAWRVRANEQFF; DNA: TGTGCCTGGAGGGTGAGGGCCAATGAGCAGTTCTTC
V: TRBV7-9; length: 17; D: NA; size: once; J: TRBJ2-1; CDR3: CASSLGGGDIITNEQFF; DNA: TGTGCCAGCAGCTTGGGGGGAGGAGATATAATTACGAATGAGCAGTTCTTC
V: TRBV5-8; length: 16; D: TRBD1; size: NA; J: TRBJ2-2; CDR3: CASSLSDRGRTGELFF; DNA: TGTGCCAGCAGCTTGTCCGACAGGGGGAGAACCGGGGAGCTGTTTTTT
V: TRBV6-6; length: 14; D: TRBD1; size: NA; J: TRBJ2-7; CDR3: CASSGTGAAYEQYF; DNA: TGTGCCAGCAGCGGGACAGGGGCAGCCTACGAGCAGTACTTC
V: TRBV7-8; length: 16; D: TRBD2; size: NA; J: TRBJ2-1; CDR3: CASSLDLAGGHNEQFF; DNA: TGTGCCAGCAGCTTAGATCTGGCGGGAGGCCACAATGAGCAGTTCTTC
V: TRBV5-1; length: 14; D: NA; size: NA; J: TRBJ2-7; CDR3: CASSLVGDSYEQYF; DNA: TGCGCCAGCAGCTTGGTCGGAGACTCCTACGAGCAGTACTTC
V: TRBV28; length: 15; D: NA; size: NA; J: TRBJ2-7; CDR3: CASSFRGVGKYEQYF; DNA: TGTGCCAGCAGTTTTCGAGGGGTGGGCAAGTACGAGCAGTACTTC
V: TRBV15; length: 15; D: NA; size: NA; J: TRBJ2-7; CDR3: CATSRDPPLGAEQYF; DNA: TGTGCCACCAGCAGAGACCCCCCCCTGGGGGCCGAGCAGTACTTC
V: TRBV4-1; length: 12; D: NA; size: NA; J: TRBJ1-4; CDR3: CASSQDLEKLFF; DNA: TGCGCCAGCAGCCAAGATCTTGAAAAACTGTTTTTT
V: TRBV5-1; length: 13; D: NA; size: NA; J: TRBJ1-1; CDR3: CASSPRVNTEAFF; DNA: TGCGCCAGCAGCCCGCGGGTGAACACTGAAGCTTTCTTT
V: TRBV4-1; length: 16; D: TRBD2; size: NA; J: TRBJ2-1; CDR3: CASSFLTSGGAGEQFF; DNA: TGCGCCAGCAGCTTCCTGACTAGCGGGGGGGCCGGTGAGCAGTTCTTC
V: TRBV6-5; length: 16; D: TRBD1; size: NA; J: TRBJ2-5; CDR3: CASSSLRDREWETQYF; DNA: TGTGCCAGCAGTTCGCTCCGGGACAGGGAATGGGAGACCCAGTACTTC
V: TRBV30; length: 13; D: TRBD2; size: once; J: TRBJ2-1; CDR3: CAWTSGKYNEQFF; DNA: TGTGCCTGGACTAGCGGGAAATACAATGAGCAGTTCTTC
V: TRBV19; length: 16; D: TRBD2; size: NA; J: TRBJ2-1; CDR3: CASSPVAGGEDNEQFF; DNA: TGTGCCAGTAGTCCCGTAGCGGGAGGGGAAGACAATGAGCAGTTCTTC
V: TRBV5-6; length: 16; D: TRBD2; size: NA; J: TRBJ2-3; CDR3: CASSLGLAGGADTQYF; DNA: TGTGCCAGCAGCTTGGGACTAGCGGGGGGGGCAGATACGCAGTATTTT
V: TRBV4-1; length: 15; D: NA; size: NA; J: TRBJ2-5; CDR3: CASSQDPGMEETQYF; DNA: TGCGCCAGCAGCCAAGACCCCGGTATGGAGGAGACCCAGTACTTC
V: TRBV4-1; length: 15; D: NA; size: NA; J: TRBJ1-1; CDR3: CASSQEPGLYTEAFF; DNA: TGCGCCAGCAGCCAAGAACCAGGACTGTACACTGAAGCTTTCTTT
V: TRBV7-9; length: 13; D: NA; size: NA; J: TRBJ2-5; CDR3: CASTKGGDETQYF; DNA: TGTGCCAGCACCAAGGGGGGTGACGAGACCCAGTACTTC
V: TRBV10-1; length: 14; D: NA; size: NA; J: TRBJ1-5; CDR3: CASSETGINQPQHF; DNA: TGCGCCAGCAGTGAGACGGGAATCAATCAGCCCCAGCATTTT
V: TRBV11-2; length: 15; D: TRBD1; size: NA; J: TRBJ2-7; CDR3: CASSLADRGTYEQYF; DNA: TGTGCCAGCAGCTTGGCGGACAGGGGTACCTACGAGCAGTACTTC